The 27 T cell receptor beta chains listed next were all sequenced from one sample in a study of blood T cell repertoires in COVID-19. TCRdb's copy holds only in-frame clones and misses some; the assay was immunoSEQ multiplex PCR. The table shows 140,000 to 150,000 clones, with 65% to 80% occurring only once. Sequences were obtained from peripheral blood. The origin of the receptors is a woman aged 55-70 years with acute or convalescent COVID-19.

The V gene is TRBV5-1, the J gene TRBJ2-2; 10 bases map to TRBD2. The V gene end was trimmed by 2 bases and the J gene end by 5 bases; junction bases not matched to a gene: 3. Germline V CDR1 and CDR2: SGHRS, YFSETQ. The CDR3 has 15 amino acids. CDR3 protein: CASSLNSGRTGELFF. DNA for the CDR3: TGCGCCAGCAGCTTAAATAGCGGGAGGACCGGGGAGCTGTTTTTT. Full variable domain (rest looked up from reference TRBV5-1 and TRBJ2-2): KAGVTQTPRYLIKTRGQQVTLSCSPISGHRSVSWYQQTPGQGLQFLFEYFSETQRNKGNFPGRFSGRQFSNSRSEMNVSTLELGDSALYLCASSLNSGRTGELFFGEGSRLTVL.

This chain connects TRBV11-1 to TRBJ2-2; unclear D gene. This CDR3 is 14 amino acids long. Per germline, CDR1 SGHAT and CDR2 FQDESV (reference sequence). V was shortened by 10 bases and J by 6 bases, with 18 bases between the two germline ends. CDR3: CATRPTQKSGELFF. In DNA form, the CDR3 reads TGTGCCACGAGGCCTACTCAAAAGTCCGGGGAGCTGTTTTTT.

The chain has TRBV28 and TRBJ2-7; tentative D call: TRBD2 (5 bases). Trimming cost V 8 bases and J 7 bases, with 12 bases left between them. The germline V gene encodes CDR1 MDHEN and CDR2 SYDVKM. This CDR3 comprises 11 residues. The CDR3 is CASGLRGEQYF. CDR3 nucleotide sequence: TGTGCCAGCGGGCTTAGAGGGGAGCAGTACTTC.

On this clone itself: At one of its ends the junction is not consistent with the germline gene, which may arise from a read error. The J gene is TRBJ2-5, the V gene TRBV9, with D possibly matching TRBD2 (5 bases). The CDR3 contains 13 residues. Germline assignment: CDR1 SGDLS and CDR2 YYNGEE. Here the CDR3 DNA reads TGTGCCGGCAGCGTGGGAGCGGAAGAGACCCAGTACTTC. Translating it yields CAGSVGAEETQYF. Together with reference TRBV9 and TRBJ2-5, the CDR3 gives the full variable domain: DSGVTQTPKHLITATGQRVTLRCSPRSGDLSVYWYQQSLDQGLQFLIQYYNGEERAKGNILERFSAQQFPDLHSELNLSSLELGDSALYFCAGSVGAEETQYFGPGTRLLVL.

This clone was detected only a few times. The CDR3 coding sequence is TGCGCCAGCCTACGAAACACCGGGGAGCTGTTTTTT. Its protein is CASLRNTGELFF. The J gene is TRBJ2-2, the V gene TRBV4-1; D remains unclear. The V gene lost 8 bases and the J gene lost 2 bases, with 6 bases spanning the gap. Germline V gene data show CDR1 as MGHRA and CDR2 as YSYEKL. This CDR3 is 12 amino acids long.

This clone was seen a handful of times. The J gene is TRBJ2-7, the V gene TRBV27; weak D call: TRBD1 (5 bases). Trimming removed 4 bases from V and 2 bases from J, with 21 bases in between. Germline V gene sequence: CDR1 MNHEY, CDR2 SMNVEV (reference sequence). The CDR3 sequence is 17 residues long. CDR3 sequence reads: CASSWGSRHSLTYEQYF. The CDR3 nucleotides read TGTGCCAGCAGTTGGGGCTCCCGACACTCGTTAACCTACGAGCAGTACTTC.

The J gene is TRBJ2-1, the V gene TRBV5-6; no clear D. V lost 0 bases and J lost 4, with 5 bases in between. Germline V gene data show CDR1 as SGHDT and CDR2 as YYEEEE. The length of the CDR3 is 13 residues. As DNA, the CDR3 is TGTGCCAGCAGCTTGGTTCAATACAATGAGCAGTTCTTC. Translating gives CASSLVQYNEQFF.

This clone appeared a few times. The CDR3 coding sequence is TGTGCCAGCAGTTTAAACCGGGAGGGTGCCTACGAGCAGTACTTC. Translated, it gives CASSLNREGAYEQYF. The J gene is TRBJ2-7, the V gene TRBV28; 8 positions agree with TRBD2. J gave up 2 bases and V 2 bases, and 5 bases lay outside the gene matches. Germline CDR1 reads MDHEN; CDR2 reads SYDVKM. CDR3 length: 15 amino acids. Together with reference TRBV28 and TRBJ2-7, the CDR3 gives the full variable domain: DVKVTQSSRYLVKRTGEKVFLECVQDMDHENMFWYRQDPGLGLRLIYFSYDVKMKEKGDIPEGYSVSREKKERFSLILESASTNQTSMYLCASSLNREGAYEQYFGPGTRLTVT.

The chain links TRBV10-2 to TRBJ2-7; perhaps TRBD2 as D (6 bases). Trimming took off 4 bases at V and 4 bases at J, with 8 bases between the two ends. The CDR3 is made up of 12 amino acids. Germline V gene data show CDR1 as WSHSY and CDR2 as SAAADI. The DNA of the CDR3 is TGCGCCAGCAGTGGAGCGGGTTACGAGCAGTACTTC. It yields the protein CASSGAGYEQYF.

The chain is built from TRBV7-9 and TRBJ2-5, with D tentatively TRBD2 (5 bases). The V end lost 5 bases, the J end lost 5 bases, and 18 bases lay between the germline ends. There are 15 residues in the CDR3. CDR1 is SEHNR, CDR2 FQNEAQ, per germline (reference sequence). The CDR3 coding sequence is TGTGCCAGCAGCCATTTGGACTCCCGAGAGGAGACCCAGTACTTC. Amino acids: CASSHLDSREETQYF.

As for this clone: Distinct nucleotide sequences in the sample also encode this CDR3. The rearrangement uses TRBV29-1 and TRBJ2-7, with 9 nucleotides matching TRBD2. V was pared by 3 bases and J by 3 bases, with 0 bases of the junction left unmatched. The V gene's germline CDR1 is SQVTM and CDR2 ANQGSEA. The CDR3 extends over 12 amino acids. The CDR3 sequence: CSVETSGYEQYF. CDR3 nucleotide sequence: TGCAGCGTTGAGACTAGCGGCTACGAGCAGTACTTC.

This chain uses TRBV11-2 with TRBJ2-7; D may be TRBD2 (6 bases). The CDR3 has 15 residues. The V gene's germline CDR1 is SGHAT and CDR2 FQNNGV. Trimming pared 5 bases from V and 0 bases from J, leaving 14 bases between. The CDR3 is CASSAGSRYSYEQYF. The CDR3 coding sequence is TGTGCCAGCAGCGCCGGGAGCCGATACTCCTACGAGCAGTACTTC. Full variable domain (remainder filled in from reference TRBV11-2 and TRBJ2-7): EAGVAQSPRYKIIEKRQSVAFWCNPISGHATLYWYQQILGQGPKLLIQFQNNGVVDDSQLPKDRFSAERLKGVDSTLKIQPAKLEDSAVYLCASSAGSRYSYEQYFGPGTRLTVT.

V usage is TRBV9 and J usage is TRBJ2-1, with TRBD2 matching over 12 bases. The V and J ends lost 5 bases and 8 bases, in that order; junction bases with no gene match: 8. The germline V gene has CDR1 SGDLS and CDR2 YYNGEE. The CDR3 extends over 15 amino acids. CDR3 nucleotide sequence: TGTGCCAGCAGGATGACTAGCGGGAGTGGCGATGAGCAGTTCTTC. Translated: CASRMTSGSGDEQFF.

The rearrangement uses TRBV5-5 and TRBJ2-3; 8 nucleotides align to TRBD2. Unmatched junction bases numbered 8, after V lost 2 bases and J lost 6 bases. Per the germline V gene, CDR1 is SGHKS and CDR2 is YYEKEE (reference sequence). The CDR3 has 15 residues. CDR3 sequence: CASSLAGESSDTQYF. The CDR3 DNA reads as TGTGCCAGCAGCTTAGCGGGAGAGAGTTCGGATACGCAGTATTTT. Using reference TRBV5-5 and TRBJ2-3 for the parts outside the CDR3, the full variable domain is DAGVTQSPTHLIKTRGQQVTLRCSPISGHKSVSWYQQVLGQGPQFIFQYYEKEERGRGNFPDRFSARQFPNYSSELNVNALLLGDSALYLCASSLAGESSDTQYFGPGTRLTVL.

The rearrangement uses TRBV5-4 and TRBJ1-4; TRBD1 agrees at 9 bases. V was clipped by 4 bases and J by 10 bases; unmatched bases: 11. The CDR3 is made up of 15 amino acids. From germline, CDR1 is SGHNT and CDR2 YYREEE (reference sequence). Here the CDR3 reads CASSVLTGGGRKLFF. The CDR3 nucleotides read TGTGCCAGCAGCGTGTTAACAGGGGGCGGGCGAAAACTGTTTTTT.

The V and J genes are TRBV5-1 and TRBJ1-2; TRBD1 matches 8 bases. V lost 4 bases and J lost 7; bases outside the gene matches: 9. Germline-derived CDR1 and CDR2 are SGHRS and YFSETQ. The CDR3 is made up of 14 amino acids. CDR3 nucleotide sequence: TGCGCCAGCAGCCCGACAGGGGTGAGCAGTGGCTACACCTTC. This codes for CASSPTGVSSGYTF.

The chain employs TRBV10-3 and TRBJ1-3, with D hard to call. V was trimmed by 7 bases and J by 5 bases, leaving 9 bases between them. There are 12 residues in the CDR3. Germline V gene sequence: CDR1 ENHRY, CDR2 SYGVKD. CDR3 DNA sequence: TGTGCCATCAAAGACACAAGAAACACCATATATTTT. It encodes CAIKDTRNTIYF.

In regard to this clone: A read error may account for a junction end that differs from germline. The chain recombines TRBV5-1 with TRBJ2-7; 10 nucleotides match TRBD2. The germline V gene encodes CDR1 SGHRS and CDR2 YFSETQ. The CDR3 spans 16 residues. CDR3 nucleotide sequence: TGCGCCCGCAGCGGGGGGGGCGGGAGAGGCACCTACGAGCAGTACTTC. This encodes CARSGGGGRGTYEQYF.

This clone has just a few counts. The gene calls are TRBV7-9 and TRBJ1-1, with a weak D call TRBD1 (6 bases). CDR3 length equals 15 residues. Trimming shortened V by 2 bases and J by 1 base, and 11 bases separated the two germline ends. CDR1 and CDR2 (germline): SEHNR, FQNEAQ (reference sequence). CDR3 DNA: TGTGCCAGCAGCTTATTTTCAGGGGCGAACACTGAAGCTTTCTTT. Translation gives CASSLFSGANTEAFF.

This clone turned up a few times. The chain links TRBV27 to TRBJ2-1; 11 positions match TRBD2. The trim removed 1 base at V and 6 bases at J, leaving 5 bases unmatched. The CDR3 is 16 amino acids. The germline V gene has CDR1 MNHEY and CDR2 SMNVEV (reference sequence). CDR3 in DNA: TGTGCCAGCAGTTTATGGCTAGCGGGAGGCCTCAATGAGCAGTTCTTC. Its translation is CASSLWLAGGLNEQFF.

The J gene is TRBJ2-6, the V gene TRBV6-5, with 7 bases aligning to TRBD1. The germline CDR1 and CDR2 sequences are MNHEY and SVGAGI. This CDR3 region has 14 residues. V lost 10 bases and J lost 8; bases outside the gene matches: 11. In DNA form, the CDR3 reads TGTGCCACGCGACAGGGCTCGGGCTCCAACGTCCTGACTTTC. Its translation is CATRQGSGSNVLTF.

This clone was counted a few times. The CDR3 loop reads CASSQTVTTSGRHEQYF. The CDR3 DNA is TGTGCCAGCAGCCAAACCGTTACCACTAGCGGGAGACACGAGCAGTACTTC. The V call is TRBV14, the J call TRBJ2-7; TRBD2 matches at 11 bases. Germline values: CDR1 SGHDN, CDR2 FVKESK. Trimming took 2 bases from V and 5 from J; bases not matched to a gene: 11. The CDR3 runs to 17 residues.

The chain recombines TRBV29-1 with TRBJ2-7; a weak D match, TRBD1 (5 bases). Germline V gene sequence: CDR1 SQVTM, CDR2 ANQGSEA. V lost 7 bases and J lost 6, with 13 bases in between. This CDR3 spans 11 amino acids. The CDR3 is CSALTVAEQYF. CDR3 nucleotides: TGCAGCGCACTGACAGTGGCCGAGCAGTACTTC.

This clone has just one count. This chain joins TRBV28 and TRBJ2-7, with D perhaps TRBD2 (6 bases). The CDR3 totals 13 residues. Germline V gene lookup returns CDR1 MDHEN and CDR2 SYDVKM. Trimming took off 9 bases at V and 0 bases at J, with 12 bases between the two ends. CDR3 in DNA: TGTGCCAGTTTTGGGGGGTTCTCCTACGAGCAGTACTTC. This translates into CASFGGFSYEQYF.

This chain links TRBV5-1 with TRBJ2-5; D possibly corresponds to TRBD2 (5 bases). Germline V lookup: CDR1 SGHRS, CDR2 YFSETQ. V lost 1 base and J lost 1, with 11 bases in between. The CDR3 totals 15 residues. CDR3 sequence: CASSLLQRPQETQYF. The CDR3 nucleotides are TGCGCCAGCAGCTTGCTTCAGCGGCCCCAAGAGACCCAGTACTTC.

The chain carries TRBV18 and TRBJ1-1, with no clear D. V lost 3 bases and J lost 6, with 11 bases in between. The CDR3 runs to 13 residues. CDR1 KGHSH and CDR2 LQKENI come from the germline V gene. CDR3 coding DNA: TGTGCCAGCTCACCCGAGGTTACCGCTGAAGCTTTCTTT. Residues: CASSPEVTAEAFF.

The chain joins TRBV4-1 to TRBJ2-7; 9 bases fit TRBD2. The length of the CDR3 is 15 residues. The V segment lost 1 base and the J segment 7 bases; nucleotides outside the gene matches: 8. CDR1 is MGHRA and CDR2 is YSYEKL in the germline V gene. For the CDR3, the DNA is TGCGCCAGCAGCCAAGCCGGGCTAGCGGGGTTAGAGCAGTACTTC. The encoded protein is CASSQAGLAGLEQYF.